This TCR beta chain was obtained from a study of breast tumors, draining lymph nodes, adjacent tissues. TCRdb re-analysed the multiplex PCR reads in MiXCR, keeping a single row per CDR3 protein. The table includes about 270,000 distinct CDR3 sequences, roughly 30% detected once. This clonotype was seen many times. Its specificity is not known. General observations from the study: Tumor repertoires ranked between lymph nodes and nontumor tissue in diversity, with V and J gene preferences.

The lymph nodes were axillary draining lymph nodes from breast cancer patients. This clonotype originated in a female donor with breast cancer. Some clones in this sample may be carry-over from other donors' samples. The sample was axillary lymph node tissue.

The CDR3 region is CGVSQGFYEQYF. In nucleotides, the CDR3 is TGCGGAGTTAGTCAGGGCTTCTACGAGCAGTACTTC. V and J are TRBV20-1 and TRBJ2-7; D is perhaps TRBD1 (5 bases). Germline V gene sequence: CDR1 DFQATT, CDR2 SNEGSKA (reference sequence). The CDR3 is 12 amino acids.